The next 21 T cell receptor beta chains were all read from a single sample in a study of cytomegalovirus exposure and HLA in healthy donors. The primer mix had 60 Vbeta and 13 Jbeta primers. Produced via immunoSEQ multiplex PCR; TCRdb's table is partial and in-frame only. The sample has tens of thousands of clones. Sequencing was performed on PBMCs. The receptors were sampled from a woman aged 25 to 39 in good health and CMV-seronegative.

The chain links TRBV4-1 to TRBJ2-3; 7 bases are a match to TRBD1. V lost 1 base and J lost 2; bases outside the gene matches: 12. The CDR3 runs to 18 residues. Germline values: CDR1 MGHRA, CDR2 YSYEKL. The CDR3 region has the DNA TGCGCCAGCAGCCAAGCTCTGCTGTCGGGACAGAACACAGATACGCAGTATTTT. Translation: CASSQALLSGQNTDTQYF.

The chain employs TRBV7-9 and TRBJ1-2, with TRBD1 matching over 7 bases. The CDR3 loop spans 14 amino acids. Germline lookup yields CDR1 SEHNR and CDR2 FQNEAQ (reference sequence). Trimming took 4 bases from V and 5 from J; bases not matched to a gene: 7. The chain's CDR3 is CASSSEGQLYGYTF. The DNA of the CDR3 is TGTGCCAGCAGCTCCGAGGGACAGCTATATGGCTACACCTTC.

The rearrangement links TRBV5-4 to TRBJ1-1; TRBD1 is a possible D gene (6 bases). Trimming left V 2 bases short and J 4 bases short, with 12 bases between. The germline CDR1 and CDR2 sequences are SGHNT and YYREEE (reference sequence). The CDR3 is 14 residues long. The CDR3 bases are TGTGCCAGCAGCTTTACAGGGAATCCCACTGAAGCTTTCTTT. This encodes CASSFTGNPTEAFF.

This sequence joins TRBV18 and TRBJ1-1, with D tentatively TRBD1 (5 bases). Germline lookup yields CDR1 KGHSH and CDR2 LQKENI. Trimming cost V 8 bases and J 2 bases, with 12 bases left between them. The CDR3 consists of 13 residues. The CDR3: CASQGDSNTEAFF. CDR3 bases: TGTGCCAGCCAAGGGGACTCTAACACTGAAGCTTTCTTT.

The chain joins TRBV5-1 to TRBJ2-5; no clear D gene. Trimming cost V 3 bases and J 5 bases, with 14 bases left between them. Germline V CDR1 and CDR2: SGHRS, YFSETQ. The CDR3 spans 14 residues. The CDR3 DNA sequence: TGCGCCAGCAGCTCGGGTTTTGGTGGCGAGACCCAGTACTTC. Its protein product is CASSSGFGGETQYF.

The CDR3 nucleotides are TGTGCCAGCAGTGAAATGGCGGTGGCTGAAGCTTTCTTT. Its protein product is CASSEMAVAEAFF. The chain joins TRBV6-1 to TRBJ1-1; no definite D call. Trimming removed 2 bases from V and 6 bases from J, with 10 bases in between. Germline assignment: CDR1 MNHNS and CDR2 SASEGT. This CDR3 comprises 13 residues.

J is TRBJ2-7 and V is TRBV2, with D perhaps TRBD1 (5 bases). This CDR3 is 14 amino acids long. Germline V CDR1 and CDR2: SNHLY, FYNNEI. V lost 10 bases, J lost 4 bases, and 20 bases lay in between. CDR3 loop: CATRLGAMGYEQYF. CDR3 nucleotide sequence: TGTGCCACCCGCCTAGGGGCTATGGGTTACGAGCAGTACTTC.

This chain connects TRBV2 to TRBJ1-1; TRBD1 agrees at 7 bases. The length of the CDR3 is 14 residues. Germline V CDR1 and CDR2: SNHLY, FYNNEI. V was clipped by 5 bases and J by 5 bases; unmatched bases: 8. The CDR3 coding sequence is TGTGCCAGCAGTTTTCGACCAGGGGGAACTGAAGCTTTCTTT. This codes for CASSFRPGGTEAFF.

The chain joins TRBV5-6 to TRBJ1-2; D gene unclear. CDR1 is SGHDT, CDR2 YYEEEE, per germline. The CDR3 is made up of 12 amino acids. The V end was cut by 0 bases, the J end by 8 bases, with 8 bases between. Here the CDR3 DNA reads TGTGCCAGCAGCTTGGTGGGAGGAGGCTACACCTTC. Residues: CASSLVGGGYTF.

The chain joins TRBV6-5 to TRBJ1-1; 8 bases match TRBD1. The ends lost 6 bases at V and 0 bases at J; junction bases unmatched: 6. There are 15 residues in the CDR3. CDR1 and CDR2 (germline): MNHEY, SVGAGI. The DNA of the CDR3 is TGTGCCAGCAGATCAGGGGGCCTCATGAACACTGAAGCTTTCTTT. As protein: CASRSGGLMNTEAFF.

V gene TRBV30 combines with J gene TRBJ2-3; D is perhaps TRBD1 (5 bases). With 0 bases removed from V and 3 bases from J, the gap between germline ends came to 13 bases. The germline V gene has CDR1 GTSNPN and CDR2 SVGIG (reference sequence). The CDR3 is made up of 15 amino acids. CDR3 protein: CAWSVSTGRTDTQYF. CDR3 sequence (DNA): TGTGCCTGGAGTGTTAGTACAGGTCGTACAGATACGCAGTATTTT.

The chain is built from TRBV4-1 and TRBJ1-3; D perhaps matches TRBD1 (5 bases). The CDR3 has 17 residues. Trimming shortened V by 5 bases and J by 4 bases, and 21 bases separated the two germline ends. Looked up from germline, CDR1 is MGHRA and CDR2 is YSYEKL. CDR3 nucleotide sequence: TGCGCCAGCAGCAAAGGGTGGCAGGGCACCGGGGGAAACACCATATATTTT. Translated, it gives CASSKGWQGTGGNTIYF.

This sequence joins TRBV30 and TRBJ2-3; the D gene is possibly TRBD1 (5 bases). Trimming took off 0 bases at V and 4 bases at J, with 11 bases between the two ends. The CDR3 sequence is 14 residues long. The germline V gene encodes CDR1 GTSNPN and CDR2 SVGIG (reference sequence). The CDR3 reads CAWSVKRGADTQYF. CDR3 in DNA: TGTGCCTGGAGTGTAAAAAGGGGCGCAGATACGCAGTATTTT.

The V call is TRBV1, the J call TRBJ2-1; the D segment call TRBD2 is taken from the table without a DNA check. TRBV1 is deemed a pseudogene. The CDR3 extends over 16 amino acids. CDR3 in DNA: TGCACCAGCAGCCAAGATGAGGGGGGGCCCGCCAATGAGCAGTTCTTC. Translating it yields CTSSQDEGGPANEQFF.

V gene TRBV19 combines with J gene TRBJ1-1; D may be TRBD1 (5 bases). V was cut by 6 bases and J by 4 bases, with 15 bases left in between. The V gene's germline CDR1 is LNHDA and CDR2 SQIVND (reference sequence). The CDR3 spans 14 residues. The CDR3 nucleotides read TGTGCCAGTAGCCCAGGACCAGGGCCCACTGAAGCTTTCTTT. Its protein is CASSPGPGPTEAFF. The variable domain in full, completed from reference TRBV19 and TRBJ1-1, reads DGGITQSPKYLFRKEGQNVTLSCEQNLNHDAMYWYRQDPGQGLRLIYYSQIVNDFQKGDIAEGYSVSREKKESFPLTVTSAQKNPTAFYLCASSPGPGPTEAFFGQGTRLTVV.

The V and J genes are TRBV5-1 and TRBJ2-1; D is perhaps TRBD2 (5 bases). Trimming took 2 bases from V and 6 from J, leaving 12 bases between them. This CDR3 is 14 amino acids long. The germline V gene has CDR1 SGHRS and CDR2 YFSETQ. The CDR3, as DNA: TGCGCCAGCAGCTTAGGCGAGGGCGCCAATGAGCAGTTCTTC. As protein: CASSLGEGANEQFF.

This chain links TRBV15 with TRBJ1-1; TRBD1 agrees at 11 bases. CDR1 is LNHNV and CDR2 is YYDKDF in the germline V gene (reference sequence). The junction had 2 bases not matched to a gene; V was cut back by 5 bases and J by 3 bases. This CDR3 comprises 14 residues. CDR3 sequence reads: CATSAGQGDTEAFF. The CDR3 nucleotides read TGTGCCACCAGCGCGGGACAGGGGGACACTGAAGCTTTCTTT.

The V and J genes are TRBV29-1 and TRBJ2-1, with TRBD2 identical over 10 bases. CDR3 length: 13 residues. CDR1 is SQVTM, CDR2 ANQGSEA, per germline. Trimming cost V 5 bases and J 10 bases; bases outside gene matches: 8. The CDR3 protein is CSVLAGGDREQFF. The CDR3 DNA sequence: TGCAGCGTTTTAGCGGGAGGTGACCGGGAGCAGTTCTTC.

This chain connects TRBV9 to TRBJ2-2, with 7 bases lining up with TRBD1. V dropped 4 bases and J dropped 4; count of bases not matched to a gene: 7. The germline gives CDR1 SGDLS, CDR2 YYNGEE. The CDR3 loop spans 15 amino acids. The CDR3, as DNA: TGTGCCAGCAGCACCCGACAGGGAACCACCGGGGAGCTGTTTTTT. As protein: CASSTRQGTTGELFF. The full variable domain, in which reference TRBV9 and TRBJ2-2 provide the parts outside the CDR3, is DSGVTQTPKHLITATGQRVTLRCSPRSGDLSVYWYQQSLDQGLQFLIQYYNGEERAKGNILERFSAQQFPDLHSELNLSSLELGDSALYFCASSTRQGTTGELFFGEGSRLTVL.

The CDR3 DNA reads as TGTGCCAGCAGTTTATCGTTTGGACAGATACTCTACGAGCAGTACTTC. Amino acid sequence: CASSLSFGQILYEQYF. This rearrangement joins TRBV27 to TRBJ2-7; possibly TRBD1 for D (6 bases). V was pared by 0 bases and J by 3 bases, with 15 bases between. The CDR3 is made up of 16 amino acids. Germline-derived CDR1 and CDR2 are MNHEY and SMNVEV (reference sequence).

This sequence joins TRBV19 and TRBJ2-7; 10 bases match TRBD2. V lost 3 bases, J lost 3 bases, and 5 bases stayed unmatched. The CDR3 is 15 residues long. The germline V gene has CDR1 LNHDA and CDR2 SQIVND (reference sequence). The CDR3 spells CASSMALAGVYEQYF. DNA for the CDR3: TGTGCCAGTAGTATGGCGCTAGCGGGAGTCTACGAGCAGTACTTC.